Presented here are 7 T cell receptor beta chains from one specimen sequenced in a study of OX40 agonist ivuxolimab in advanced cancers. Clones were sequenced by immunoSEQ multiplex PCR, and TCRdb holds only the in-frame ones, with some missing. This table holds around 15,000 clones, around 65% found once. This material consisted of CD4+ or CD8+ T cells sorted from blood, taken in a trial of the OX40 agonist ivuxolimab. These receptors all come from an adult with an advanced solid tumor such as melanoma, head and neck, liver or kidney cancer.

This clone appeared a single time. The rearrangement links TRBV5-1 to TRBJ1-3, with 8 bases aligning to TRBD1. The CDR3 is 14 residues long. From germline, CDR1 is SGHRS and CDR2 YFSETQ. Trimming removed 4 bases from V and 3 bases from J; junction bases left unmatched: 3. The CDR3 DNA reads as TGCGCCAGCAGCCTCACAGGGGGTGGAAACACCATATATTTT. This encodes CASSLTGGGNTIYF.

V is TRBV5-1 and J is TRBJ2-7; 7 nucleotides line up with TRBD1. Trimming removed 4 bases from V and 2 bases from J; junction bases left unmatched: 9. This CDR3 spans 15 amino acids. Germline loops: CDR1 SGHRS, CDR2 YFSETQ. CDR3: CASSLTGTVPYEQYF. In nucleotides, the CDR3 is TGCGCCAGCAGCCTAACCGGGACAGTTCCCTACGAGCAGTACTTC.

CDR3 sequence reads: CASSLTLSGYRTGELFF. DNA of the CDR3: TGTGCCAGCAGCTTAACACTTAGCGGGTACCGGACCGGGGAGCTGTTTTTT. The V gene is TRBV7-3, the J gene TRBJ2-2; 7 nucleotides agree with TRBD2. This CDR3 has 17 residues. Germline V CDR1 and CDR2: SGHTA, FQGTGA. Trimming took 0 bases from V and 5 from J; bases not matched to a gene: 9. Full variable domain (outside the CDR3, taken from reference TRBV7-3 and TRBJ2-2): GAGVSQTPSNKVTEKGKYVELRCDPISGHTALYWYRQSLGQGPEFLIYFQGTGAADDSGLPNDRFFAVRPEGSVSTLKIQRTERGDSAVYLCASSLTLSGYRTGELFFGEGSRLTVL.

The chain links TRBV7-9 to TRBJ2-1, with 7 bases aligning to TRBD2. The CDR3 totals 15 residues. J lost 2 bases, V lost 7 bases, and 8 bases had no gene match. CDR1 is SEHNR, CDR2 FQNEAQ, per germline (reference sequence). CDR3 loop: CASIKGRGPYNEQFF. DNA for the CDR3: TGTGCCAGCATCAAGGGGAGGGGACCCTACAATGAGCAGTTCTTC.

V usage is TRBV9 and J usage is TRBJ1-4, with no clear D. Germline-derived CDR1 and CDR2 are SGDLS and YYNGEE. Trimming took 2 bases from V and 7 from J, leaving 9 bases between them. The CDR3 covers 13 residues. The DNA for the CDR3 is TGTGCCAGCAGCGTCTGGGAGGGTGAAAAACTGTTTTTT. As protein: CASSVWEGEKLFF.

The chain carries TRBV7-8 and TRBJ2-7, with a tentative D call TRBD2 (6 bases). There are 14 residues in the CDR3. V dropped 7 bases and J dropped 2 bases, with 15 bases sitting between them. Germline lookup yields CDR1 SGHVS and CDR2 FQNEAQ. The CDR3 nucleotides read TGTGCCAGCATACGAGCGCGGGGAACCTACGAGCAGTACTTC. It codes for CASIRARGTYEQYF.

This clone was seen more than once but under ten times. The V and J genes are TRBV7-8 and TRBJ2-2; no clear D. From germline, CDR1 is SGHVS and CDR2 FQNEAQ. The germline V and J ends were trimmed by 2 bases and 7 bases, with 11 bases remaining between them. The CDR3 totals 14 residues. The CDR3 nucleotides read TGTGCCAGCAGCTTATTGGGCCTGAACGGGGAGCTGTTTTTT. Residues: CASSLLGLNGELFF.